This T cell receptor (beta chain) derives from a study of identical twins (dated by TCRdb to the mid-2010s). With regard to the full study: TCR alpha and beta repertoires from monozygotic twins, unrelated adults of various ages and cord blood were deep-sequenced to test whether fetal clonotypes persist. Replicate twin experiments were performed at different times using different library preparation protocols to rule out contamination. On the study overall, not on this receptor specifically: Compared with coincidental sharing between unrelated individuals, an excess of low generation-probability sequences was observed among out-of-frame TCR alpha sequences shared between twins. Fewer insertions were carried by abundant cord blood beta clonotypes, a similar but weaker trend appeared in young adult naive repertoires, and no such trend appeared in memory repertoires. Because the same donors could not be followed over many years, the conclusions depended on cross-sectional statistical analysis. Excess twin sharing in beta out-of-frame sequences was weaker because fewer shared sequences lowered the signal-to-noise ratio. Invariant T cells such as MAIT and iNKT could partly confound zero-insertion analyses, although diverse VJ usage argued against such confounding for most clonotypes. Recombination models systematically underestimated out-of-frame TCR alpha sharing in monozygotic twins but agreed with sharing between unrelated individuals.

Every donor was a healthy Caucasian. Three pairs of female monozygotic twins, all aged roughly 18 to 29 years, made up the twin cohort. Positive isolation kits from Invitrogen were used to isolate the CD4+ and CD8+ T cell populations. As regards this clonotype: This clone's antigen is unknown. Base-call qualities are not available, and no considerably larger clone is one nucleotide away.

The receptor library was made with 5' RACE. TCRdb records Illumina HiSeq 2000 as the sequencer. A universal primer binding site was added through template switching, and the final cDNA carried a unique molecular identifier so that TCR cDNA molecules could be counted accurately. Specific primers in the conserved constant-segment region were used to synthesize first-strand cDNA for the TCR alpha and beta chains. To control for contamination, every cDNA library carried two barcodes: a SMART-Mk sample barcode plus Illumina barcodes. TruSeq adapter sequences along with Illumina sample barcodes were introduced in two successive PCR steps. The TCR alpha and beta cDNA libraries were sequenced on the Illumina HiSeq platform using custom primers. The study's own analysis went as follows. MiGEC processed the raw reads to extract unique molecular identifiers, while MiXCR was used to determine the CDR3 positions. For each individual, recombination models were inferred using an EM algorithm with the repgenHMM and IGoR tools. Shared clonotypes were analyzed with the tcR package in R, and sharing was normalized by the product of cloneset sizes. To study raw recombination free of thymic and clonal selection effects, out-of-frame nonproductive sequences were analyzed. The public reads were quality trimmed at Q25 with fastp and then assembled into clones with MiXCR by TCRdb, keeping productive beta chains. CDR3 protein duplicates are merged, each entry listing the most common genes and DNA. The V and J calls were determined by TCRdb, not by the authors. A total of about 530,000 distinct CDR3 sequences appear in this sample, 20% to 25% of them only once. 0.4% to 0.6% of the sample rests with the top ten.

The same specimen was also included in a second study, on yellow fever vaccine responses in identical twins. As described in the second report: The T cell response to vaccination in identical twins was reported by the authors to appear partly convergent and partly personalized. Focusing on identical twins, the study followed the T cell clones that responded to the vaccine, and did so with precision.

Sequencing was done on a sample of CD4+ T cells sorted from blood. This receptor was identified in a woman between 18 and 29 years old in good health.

The CDR3 region reads CASTSHARGNGYTF. The DNA is TGTGCCAGTACCTCCCACGCCAGGGGGAATGGCTACACCTTC. The chain is encoded by TRBV19 joined to TRBJ1-2, with 7 bases matching TRBD1. The germline V and J ends show losses of 7 bases and 6 bases respectively, and no gene match explains 11 bases of the junction. CDR1 and CDR2 are read off the germline V gene (reference sequence) as LNHDA and SQIVND. The CDR3 spans 14 residues, from the cysteine through the phenylalanine. Kept here is only the CDR3 DNA, which spans 42 bases and is read in frame from base 1.